This TCR beta chain was recovered during a study of CD8 T cells in Susac syndrome. Deletions cut 5 bases from V and 2 bases from J, with 16 bases between. CDR3 length: 15 amino acids. The V gene's germline CDR1 is LNHDA and CDR2 SQIVND (reference sequence). The authors reverse transcribed roughly 0.5 to 1 ug RNA with random hexamers. Amplification of the TCR beta CDR3 was carried out by immunoSEQ multiplex PCR, which spanned a total of 54 Vbeta and 13 Jbeta segments. Each CDR3 protein is one row after TCRdb ran MiXCR on the immunoSEQ multiplex PCR reads. This sample has about 280,000 distinct CDR3 sequences; about 85% occur once, and the top ten carry 0.11%.

Sequencing was carried out using CD8+ T cells from PBMCs. This rearrangement joins TRBV19 to TRBJ2-7; D possibly corresponds to TRBD1 (6 bases). The sequence came from a human donor with multiple sclerosis. CDR3 bases: TGTGCCAGTAGTTATAGGCAGGGGCGAGCCTACGAGCAGTACTTC. Its protein product is CASSYRQGRAYEQYF.